The 23 T cell receptor beta chains below were found in one sample sequenced in a study of radiation and T cells in renal cell carcinoma. As to time point: baseline pretreatment blood. Treatment meaning: 15 Gy SBRT to primary tumor, nephrectomy 4 weeks later. Using immunoSEQ multiplex PCR, the repertoire was profiled, and TCRdb retains in-frame clones only, with some absent. The sample consists of 130,000 to 150,000 clones, about nine tenths of them appearing once. The starting material was blood, obtained from a patient whose treatment included radiotherapy and nephrectomy. The source is a woman in her 70s with renal cell carcinoma.

The CDR3 coding sequence is TGTGCCAGCAGCTTGACAACCGAATATGGCTACACCTTC. Encoded protein: CASSLTTEYGYTF. J is TRBJ1-2 and V is TRBV7-3; D is undetermined. There are 13 residues in the CDR3. Germline loops: CDR1 SGHTA, CDR2 FQGTGA. V was clipped by 3 bases and J by 5 bases, with 10 bases between them.

The genes are TRBV13 and TRBJ1-2; D unclear. This CDR3 region has 14 residues. V was cut by 1 base and J by 8 bases, with 14 bases left in between. Germline CDR1 PRHDT, CDR2 FYEKMQ (reference sequence). The CDR3 spells CASSLDVGVHGYTF. CDR3 bases: TGTGCCAGCAGCTTAGATGTCGGGGTTCACGGCTACACCTTC.

V is TRBV19 and J is TRBJ2-6; 9 nucleotides agree with TRBD2. The V segment lost 1 base and the J segment 3 bases; nucleotides outside the gene matches: 4. Looked up from germline, CDR1 is LNHDA and CDR2 is SQIVND (reference sequence). The CDR3 extends over 17 amino acids. The CDR3 DNA follows: TGTGCCAGTAGTATAGGCGGGAGGGCAGGTGGGGCCAACGTCCTGACTTTC. Translating gives CASSIGGRAGGANVLTF. Together with reference TRBV19 and TRBJ2-6, the CDR3 gives the full variable domain: DGGITQSPKYLFRKEGQNVTLSCEQNLNHDAMYWYRQDPGQGLRLIYYSQIVNDFQKGDIAEGYSVSREKKESFPLTVTSAQKNPTAFYLCASSIGGRAGGANVLTFGAGSRLTVL.

This clone was counted a few times. The gene calls are TRBV5-1 and TRBJ1-1; D unresolved. In germline, CDR1 is SGHRS, CDR2 YFSETQ. The V end lost 0 bases, the J end lost 8 bases, and 14 bases lay between the germline ends. The CDR3 runs to 14 residues. As DNA, the CDR3 is TGCGCCAGCAGCTTGGCCGTGGCAACCAAGGAAGCTTTCTTT. This encodes CASSLAVATKEAFF.

This chain links TRBV7-9 with TRBJ2-1; 8 bases map to TRBD1. The ends lost 2 bases at V and 5 bases at J; junction bases unmatched: 11. The CDR3 has 17 residues. Germline assignment: CDR1 SEHNR and CDR2 FQNEAQ (reference sequence). The CDR3 is CASSLFRLGRGHNEQFF. The CDR3, as DNA: TGTGCCAGCAGCTTATTTCGGTTGGGCAGGGGGCACAATGAGCAGTTCTTC.

Comments on this clone: Other DNA sequences in the sample encode the same CDR3. The chain combines TRBV14 with TRBJ1-1, with D hard to call. The CDR3 is made up of 14 amino acids. V shed 3 bases and J shed 1 base, with 9 bases lying between them. Germline V gene sequence: CDR1 SGHDN, CDR2 FVKESK. This chain's CDR3 is CASSQVRGNTEAFF. The CDR3 DNA reads TGTGCCAGCAGCCAGGTCCGGGGGAACACTGAAGCTTTCTTT.

This chain links TRBV5-4 with TRBJ1-4, with a tentative D call TRBD1 (6 bases). The V end was cut by 0 bases, the J end by 7 bases, with 16 bases between. This CDR3 is built from 16 residues. CDR1 is SGHNT, CDR2 YYREEE, per germline (reference sequence). This CDR3 is CASSLETGRVGEKLFF. Written as DNA, the CDR3 is TGTGCCAGCAGCTTGGAAACAGGGCGAGTAGGTGAAAAACTGTTTTTT.

The rearrangement uses TRBV28 and TRBJ2-7, with a possible D match to TRBD1 (6 bases). Germline assignment: CDR1 MDHEN and CDR2 SYDVKM. The V and J ends lost 5 bases and 2 bases respectively, with 13 bases between them. The CDR3 length is 14 residues. The CDR3 region is CASSHQDRTYEQYF. DNA for the CDR3: TGTGCCAGCAGTCACCAGGACAGAACCTACGAGCAGTACTTC.

By sample share, this clone is large. J is TRBJ2-5 and V is TRBV28, with D possibly matching TRBD1 (6 bases). This CDR3 spans 14 amino acids. V was shortened by 3 bases and J by 3 bases, with 11 bases between the two germline ends. Germline CDR1 MDHEN, CDR2 SYDVKM. The CDR3 loop is CASSFISGEETQYF. DNA of the CDR3: TGTGCCAGCAGTTTTATCTCAGGGGAAGAGACCCAGTACTTC.

V and J are TRBV4-1 and TRBJ1-1; 11 bases line up with TRBD1. CDR3 length: 13 residues. The J segment lost 10 bases and the V segment lost 1 base, leaving 2 bases of the junction unmatched. The germline V gene encodes CDR1 MGHRA and CDR2 YSYEKL. In DNA form, the CDR3 reads TGCGCCAGCAGCCAAGTCGGGACAGGGGGAGCTTTCTTT. This codes for CASSQVGTGGAFF.

The chain carries TRBV6-1 and TRBJ2-7; possible D gene TRBD1, 5 bases. V gave up 6 bases and J gave up 2 bases, with 11 bases separating them. This CDR3 is 13 amino acids long. Germline V gene data show CDR1 as MNHNS and CDR2 as SASEGT. CDR3 protein: CASRQGKTYEQYF. CDR3 nucleotides: TGTGCCAGCAGGCAGGGAAAGACCTACGAGCAGTACTTC.

This chain uses TRBV27 with TRBJ1-1, with 7 bases aligning to TRBD1. The CDR3 consists of 14 residues. The junction had 0 bases not matched to a gene; V was cut back by 2 bases and J by 0 bases. Germline values: CDR1 MNHEY, CDR2 SMNVEV (reference sequence). The CDR3 region has the DNA TGTGCCAGCAGTTTAGGGACAGTGAACACTGAAGCTTTCTTT. Its translation: CASSLGTVNTEAFF.

The chain links TRBV30 to TRBJ1-3; 7 nucleotides align to TRBD1. This CDR3 spans 16 amino acids. CDR1 is GTSNPN and CDR2 is SVGIG in the germline V gene (reference sequence). V gave up 2 bases and J gave up 0 bases; unmatched junction bases: 7. The CDR3 sequence: CAWSFLRGTSGNTIYF. The CDR3 nucleotides are TGTGCCTGGAGTTTCCTCAGGGGGACCTCTGGAAACACCATATATTTT.

The CDR3 spells CASSKSGAGGGSPLHF. Here the CDR3 DNA reads TGTGCCAGCAGCAAGTCTGGGGCGGGAGGTGGTTCACCCCTCCACTTT. This chain links TRBV7-6 with TRBJ1-6, with a tentative D call TRBD1 (5 bases). The CDR3 loop spans 16 amino acids. Germline V lookup: CDR1 SGHVS, CDR2 FNYEAQ. The V end lost 5 bases, the J end lost 9 bases, and 20 bases lay between the germline ends.

The chain employs TRBV28 and TRBJ1-2; D unclear. Per the germline V gene, CDR1 is MDHEN and CDR2 is SYDVKM. V lost 10 bases to trimming and J lost 4 bases, with 13 bases between them. The CDR3 runs 12 residues. CDR3 residues: CATSEGGYGYTF. DNA of the CDR3: TGTGCCACCTCCGAGGGCGGCTATGGCTACACCTTC.

The V gene is TRBV27, the J gene TRBJ2-5, with D unresolved. V was shortened by 3 bases and J by 0 bases, with 11 bases between the two germline ends. The CDR3 has 15 residues. The germline CDR1 and CDR2 sequences are MNHEY and SMNVEV (reference sequence). The chain's CDR3 is CASSFLPPYQETQYF. The CDR3 DNA sequence: TGTGCCAGCAGTTTTCTACCCCCGTACCAAGAGACCCAGTACTTC.

V gene TRBV19 combines with J gene TRBJ1-2, with D maybe TRBD1 (5 bases). The CDR3 sequence is 15 residues long. Between the trimmed V and J ends, which lost 5 bases and 4 bases, there was a span of 17 bases. From germline, CDR1 is LNHDA and CDR2 SQIVND (reference sequence). In DNA form, the CDR3 reads TGTGCCAGTAGTGCCACGGGACGGAAAGGCTATGGCTACACCTTC. Protein sequence: CASSATGRKGYGYTF.

This chain connects TRBV25-1 to TRBJ1-1; 9 positions agree with TRBD1. V lost 5 bases to trimming and J lost 3 bases; unmatched junction nucleotides: 4. From germline, CDR1 is MGHDK and CDR2 SYGVNS. There are 14 residues in the CDR3. CDR3 in DNA: TGTGCCAGCAGTCCCGACAGGGGGGACACTGAAGCTTTCTTT. Amino acid sequence: CASSPDRGDTEAFF.

The rearrangement uses TRBV5-3 and TRBJ2-3, with D maybe TRBD2 (7 bases). TRBV5-3 is reported as an ORF; its role is uncertain. CDR3 length equals 17 residues. V was shortened by 1 base and J by 6 bases, with 21 bases between the two germline ends. The CDR3 DNA is TGTGCCAGAAGCTTGTTTGTTCTGGGGGGGCCGGGGGATACGCAGTATTTT. Translated: CARSLFVLGGPGDTQYF.

About this clone itself: The same CDR3 can be traced to other DNA sequences in this sample. The genes are TRBV5-1 and TRBJ2-5, with 7 nucleotides matching TRBD1. V was pared by 0 bases and J by 2 bases, with 1 base of the junction left unmatched. The CDR3 sequence is 14 residues long. Germline CDR1 reads SGHRS; CDR2 reads YFSETQ. CDR3 residues: CASSLGTGQETQYF. The CDR3 DNA follows: TGCGCCAGCAGCTTGGGGACAGGACAAGAGACCCAGTACTTC.

This chain connects TRBV5-1 to TRBJ1-2; D ambiguous. Per the germline V gene, CDR1 is SGHRS and CDR2 is YFSETQ. Deletions cut 0 bases from V and 6 bases from J, with 9 bases between. There are 13 residues in the CDR3. Here the CDR3 reads CASSLVGGNGYTF. CDR3 in DNA: TGCGCCAGCAGCTTGGTGGGAGGGAATGGCTACACCTTC.

J is TRBJ2-7 and V is TRBV6-1, with 10 bases matching TRBD2. Germline V gene data show CDR1 as MNHNS and CDR2 as SASEGT. The CDR3 contains 14 residues. Trimming removed 7 bases from V and 5 bases from J; junction bases left unmatched: 8. Here the CDR3 DNA reads TGTGCCAGCACCGAAGCGGGGGGGTTCCACGAGCAGTACTTC. Its translation: CASTEAGGFHEQYF.

The chain uses TRBV2 and TRBJ2-2, with D possibly TRBD1 on 6 matching bases. Looked up from germline, CDR1 is SNHLY and CDR2 is FYNNEI. This CDR3 is built from 15 residues. Trimming took off 5 bases at V and 6 bases at J, with 16 bases between the two ends. Written as DNA, the CDR3 is TGTGCCAGCAGTCCAAATCAGGGGTTAGCCGGGGAGCTGTTTTTT. Translating gives CASSPNQGLAGELFF.